Listed here are 25 T cell receptor beta chains from one sample, sequenced in a study of identical twins. TCRdb re-called the 5' RACE reads with MiXCR, one entry per CDR3 protein. The sample lists fewer than 900,000 distinct CDR3 sequences; roughly 20% were seen once. The same sample was also studied in work on T cells expressing NK-cell markers.

The material sequenced was PBMCs. These receptors were taken from a woman aged 18-29 years in good health.

In its sample, this clonotype was seen once. This chain joins TRBV5-1 and TRBJ2-5, with 8 bases lining up with TRBD1. Germline CDR1 and CDR2: SGHRS and YFSETQ. The CDR3 consists of 15 residues. V was clipped by 4 bases and J by 2 bases; unmatched bases: 7. The CDR3 region is CASSVDRGSQETQYF. The CDR3 nucleotides read TGCGCCAGCAGCGTCGACAGGGGATCTCAAGAGACCCAGTACTTC.

This clonotype was seen just once. The V and J genes are TRBV4-3 and TRBJ2-7; D gene unclear. The ends were cut back, 5 bases at V and 1 base at J, with 12 bases in the middle. The CDR3 is 14 residues long. Germline CDR1 LGHNA, CDR2 YSLEER. As DNA, the CDR3 is TGCGCCAGCAGCATACAAAAGGGTTCCTACGAGCAGTACTTC. Translating it yields CASSIQKGSYEQYF.

The chain uses TRBV7-3 and TRBJ2-5; D uncertain. Per germline, CDR1 SGHTA and CDR2 FQGTGA. V lost 5 bases, J lost 2 bases, and 9 bases lay in between. The CDR3 has 13 residues. The CDR3 region is CASSATAQETQYF. In DNA, the CDR3 is TGTGCCAGCAGCGCCACAGCACAAGAGACCCAGTACTTC.

A few counts support this clonotype. The chain carries TRBV7-7 and TRBJ2-1; D might be TRBD1 or TRBD2, each matching 5 bases. This CDR3 is built from 13 residues. V lost 5 bases and J 7 bases, leaving 12 bases between the germline ends. Germline V CDR1 and CDR2: SSHAT, FNYEAQ (reference sequence). The CDR3 DNA is TGTGCCAGCAGCGGGGGTGGTGCTAATGAGCAGTTCTTC. It codes for CASSGGGANEQFF.

The DNA of the CDR3 is TGTGCCAGCAGCGAGATGGGACGGTACCAAGAGACCCAGTACTTC. This sequence encodes CASSEMGRYQETQYF. The chain has TRBV7-9 and TRBJ2-5; D assignment may be TRBD1 or TRBD2 (5 bases each). The CDR3 spans 15 residues. V gave up 5 bases and J gave up 0 bases, with 13 bases separating them. Looked up from germline, CDR1 is SEHNR and CDR2 is FQNEAQ (reference sequence).

The chain employs TRBV5-5 and TRBJ2-2, with D perhaps matching TRBD1 (5 bases). V was cut by 7 bases and J by 5 bases, with 21 bases left in between. The CDR3 length is 16 residues. CDR1 is SGHKS and CDR2 is YYEKEE in the germline V gene (reference sequence). CDR3 region: CASGPNQGIGTGELFF. The CDR3 coding sequence is TGTGCCAGCGGCCCTAACCAGGGAATTGGGACCGGGGAGCTGTTTTTT.

The chain recombines TRBV7-9 with TRBJ2-6; a possible D gene is TRBD1 (6 bases). Germline CDR1 and CDR2: SEHNR and FQNEAQ (reference sequence). This CDR3 spans 17 amino acids. The ends were cut back, 8 bases at V and 0 bases at J, with 17 bases in the middle. DNA of the CDR3: TGTGCCAGCGCCTCCGCAGGGGCCTACTCTGGGGCCAACGTCCTGACTTTC. Translation: CASASAGAYSGANVLTF.

The gene calls are TRBV5-1 and TRBJ2-1; 11 bases line up with TRBD1. The CDR3 covers 16 residues. In germline, CDR1 is SGHRS, CDR2 YFSETQ. V shed 1 base, J shed 2 bases, and the junction held 2 bases outside the gene matches. CDR3 residues: CASSLTGQGAYNEQFF. In DNA form, the CDR3 reads TGCGCCAGCAGCTTGACGGGACAGGGGGCCTACAATGAGCAGTTCTTC.

V gene TRBV20-1 combines with J gene TRBJ2-1; the match to TRBD2 covers 10 bases. The J segment lost 8 bases and the V segment lost 7 bases, leaving 5 bases of the junction unmatched. The CDR3 has 12 amino acids. The V gene's germline CDR1 is DFQATT and CDR2 SNEGSKA (reference sequence). For the CDR3, the DNA is TGCAGTGTAAAAGCGGGAGGGCATGAGCAGTTCTTC. It translates to CSVKAGGHEQFF.

This clonotype was recorded a few times. CDR3 sequence: CASSLSPGQDKVNEQFF. In nucleotides, the CDR3 is TGTGCCAGCAGTTTATCGCCGGGTCAAGACAAGGTCAATGAGCAGTTCTTC. V gene TRBV12-3 or TRBV12-4 combines with J gene TRBJ2-1; no reliable D call. The CDR3 has 17 amino acids. The V gene lost 2 bases and the J gene lost 6 bases, with 20 bases spanning the gap.

The table lists this clonotype with a few counts. This sequence joins TRBV20-1 and TRBJ2-1; D ambiguous. The germline CDR1 and CDR2 sequences are DFQATT and SNEGSKA (reference sequence). V gave up 0 bases and J gave up 9 bases, with 18 bases separating them. The CDR3 length is 15 residues. In DNA form, the CDR3 reads TGCAGTGCTAGAGATCTTAAAACGGTGGGCGGTGAGCAGTTCTTC. Protein product: CSARDLKTVGGEQFF.

This clonotype was counted a few times. This sequence joins TRBV6-1 and TRBJ1-6, with a possible D match to TRBD1 (5 bases). Germline values: CDR1 MNHNS, CDR2 SASEGT. The CDR3 length is 15 residues. V lost 7 bases and J 0 bases, leaving 10 bases between the germline ends. The CDR3 loop reads CASTLGGSYNSPLHF. The CDR3 region has the DNA TGTGCCAGCACCCTCGGGGGCTCCTATAATTCACCCCTCCACTTT.

The chain carries TRBV27 and TRBJ1-5, with TRBD1 as a possible D gene (5 bases). Trimming took 5 bases from V and 1 from J, leaving 9 bases between them. Per germline, CDR1 MNHEY and CDR2 SMNVEV (reference sequence). The CDR3 is made up of 14 amino acids. CDR3 sequence reads: CASSIRGSNQPQHF. CDR3 bases: TGTGCCAGCAGTATACGGGGGAGCAATCAGCCCCAGCATTTT.

The chain couples TRBV20-1 to TRBJ1-4, with D maybe TRBD1 (6 bases). With 7 bases removed from V and 7 bases from J, the gap between germline ends came to 10 bases. From germline, CDR1 is DFQATT and CDR2 SNEGSKA (reference sequence). The CDR3 has 11 residues. This CDR3 reads CSGGGSEKLFF. In nucleotides, the CDR3 is TGCAGTGGAGGGGGGAGTGAAAAACTGTTTTTT.

This clonotype has just a few counts. The V and J genes are TRBV15 and TRBJ1-4; D uncertain. Germline CDR1 reads LNHNV; CDR2 reads YYDKDF (reference sequence). Deletions cut 1 base from V and 3 bases from J, with 9 bases between. The CDR3 loop spans 15 amino acids. The DNA of the CDR3 is TGTGCCACCAGCAGAGTCCCCACTGCTAATGAAAAACTGTTTTTT. This sequence encodes CATSRVPTANEKLFF.

V is TRBV24-1 and J is TRBJ2-2, with D possibly being TRBD2 (6 bases). Trimming left V 5 bases short and J 1 base short, with 10 bases between. Germline lookup yields CDR1 KGHDR and CDR2 SFDVKD. This CDR3 contains 15 residues. CDR3 nucleotides: TGTGCCACCAGTGGGTCGCGGGGGAACACCGGGGAGCTGTTTTTT. It translates to CATSGSRGNTGELFF.

This CDR3 is CASSEGTLAGTEQFF. The CDR3 DNA is TGTGCCAGCAGCGAGGGCACTTTAGCGGGAACCGAGCAGTTCTTC. The rearrangement uses TRBV9 and TRBJ2-1; 8 nucleotides agree with TRBD2. Germline CDR1 and CDR2: SGDLS and YYNGEE. CDR3 length: 15 amino acids. V trimming: 3 bases; J trimming: 10 bases; junction bases outside the gene matches: 12.

J is TRBJ2-7 and V is TRBV7-9; D gene uncertain. The ends were cut back, 5 bases at V and 3 bases at J, with 14 bases in the middle. The germline V gene has CDR1 SEHNR and CDR2 FQNEAQ (reference sequence). The CDR3 is 14 residues long. The CDR3 loop is CASSPDTRSYEQYF. Here the CDR3 DNA reads TGTGCCAGCAGCCCCGACACTCGGAGCTACGAGCAGTACTTC.

This clonotype has just one count. J is TRBJ2-3 and V is TRBV27; 7 nucleotides align to TRBD1. Germline V gives CDR1 MNHEY, CDR2 SMNVEV (reference sequence). V lost 6 bases, J lost 3 bases, and 6 bases stayed unmatched. There are 14 residues in the CDR3. The chain's CDR3 is CASRPTGPTDTQYF. CDR3 nucleotides: TGTGCCAGCAGACCGACAGGGCCAACAGATACGCAGTATTTT.

This chain connects TRBV11-2 to TRBJ2-7; TRBD1 aligns across 7 bases. Germline values: CDR1 SGHAT, CDR2 FQNNGV. The CDR3 has 12 amino acids. V shed 4 bases and J 7 bases; nucleotides not matched to a gene: 4. CDR3 residues: CASSSGTEEQYF. DNA of the CDR3: TGTGCCAGCAGCTCAGGGACAGAAGAGCAGTACTTC.

The chain's CDR3 is CASSLDRGGHNTDTQYF. The CDR3 nucleotides read TGTGCCAGCAGCTTAGATCGAGGGGGACATAACACAGATACGCAGTATTTT. The chain uses TRBV11-2 and TRBJ2-3; maybe TRBD1 (6 bases). Per the germline V gene, CDR1 is SGHAT and CDR2 is FQNNGV. The CDR3 extends over 17 amino acids. V dropped 0 bases and J dropped 2 bases, with 15 bases sitting between them.

This clonotype has at least ten counts. The J gene is TRBJ1-4, the V gene TRBV5-1; D is undetermined. V was clipped by 2 bases and J by 4 bases, with 12 bases between them. The CDR3 runs 15 residues. Germline CDR1 SGHRS, CDR2 YFSETQ. CDR3 in amino acids: CASSLGNSLNEKLFF. The CDR3 nucleotides are TGCGCCAGCAGCTTAGGAAACAGCCTTAATGAAAAACTGTTTTTT.

This chain uses TRBV6-1 with TRBJ2-2; D is ambiguous. CDR1 is MNHNS and CDR2 is SASEGT in the germline V gene. The CDR3 is 13 amino acids. V lost 10 bases and J lost 5, with 14 bases in between. CDR3 sequence reads: CATRDRQTGELFF. The CDR3 DNA reads as TGTGCCACCCGTGATAGGCAGACCGGGGAGCTGTTTTTT.

The chain links TRBV12-3 or TRBV12-4 to TRBJ1-3; D is ambiguous. V dropped 3 bases and J dropped 8 bases, with 5 bases sitting between them. The CDR3 loop spans 11 amino acids. The CDR3 is CASSLGYTIYF. The CDR3 DNA sequence: TGTGCCAGCAGTTTGGGTTACACCATATATTTT.

The chain couples TRBV12-5 to TRBJ1-1; the D gene is possibly TRBD1 (6 bases). Germline assignment: CDR1 LGHNT and CDR2 FRNRAP. V was trimmed by 6 bases and J by 5 bases, leaving 16 bases between them. CDR3 length: 14 amino acids. The CDR3 region has the DNA TGTGCTAGTGGCCTCGAGGGGGGCCAGACTGAAGCTTTCTTT. Translated: CASGLEGGQTEAFF.